Below, 20 T cell receptor beta chains from the same sample are listed, as sequenced in a study of beta chain features in type 1 diabetes. Antigen specificity for these receptors is unknown. Study-level points and caveats: Within each of all four CD4+ subsets, Type 1 diabetes patients had TCRB CDR3s that were moderately but significantly shorter.

Expressed TCRB transcripts were sequenced because the isolated RNA had all been reverse transcribed beforehand. Libraries were prepared by immunoSEQ multiplex PCR; TCRdb keeps only in-frame clonotypes and omits some of them. Here the sample spans about 160,000 clones, approximately 9% being singletons. Sequences were obtained from central memory CD4+ T cells from blood. The receptors stem from a young woman with type 1 diabetes.

The DNA for the CDR3 is TGTGCCAGTAGTCTTCTATTTGGGACAGAAAAACTGTTTTTT. Translated: CASSLLFGTEKLFF. J is TRBJ1-4 and V is TRBV19; tentatively, D is TRBD1 (6 bases). The germline V and J ends were trimmed by 5 bases and 8 bases, with 15 bases remaining between them. The CDR3 totals 14 residues. The germline V gene encodes CDR1 LNHDA and CDR2 SQIVND (reference sequence).

V usage is TRBV9 and J usage is TRBJ2-7; D is possibly TRBD1 (5 bases). The germline gives CDR1 SGDLS, CDR2 YYNGEE. The V and J ends lost 5 bases and 3 bases respectively, with 12 bases between them. The CDR3 is made up of 13 amino acids. CDR3 DNA sequence: TGTGCCAGCAGTGCCGGCAGGGACTACGAGCAGTACTTC. Translation: CASSAGRDYEQYF.

This clone was counted only a few times. J is TRBJ1-3 and V is TRBV9; D is ambiguous. Germline-derived CDR1 and CDR2 are SGDLS and YYNGEE. The CDR3 runs to 15 residues. The V gene lost 2 bases and the J gene lost 4 bases, with 13 bases spanning the gap. The CDR3 region has the DNA TGTGCCAGCAGCGTCGAGGGTCTATCAGGAAACACCATATATTTT. As protein: CASSVEGLSGNTIYF.

The genes are TRBV6-5 and TRBJ1-6; no clear D. With 6 bases removed from V and 10 bases from J, the gap between germline ends came to 13 bases. The CDR3 runs 13 residues. Looked up from germline, CDR1 is MNHEY and CDR2 is SVGAGI. The CDR3 DNA reads TGTGCCAGCAGACCCGGGAATGGGTCACCCCTCCACTTT. Its protein is CASRPGNGSPLHF.

This clone has just a few counts. The V call is TRBV5-1, the J call TRBJ1-2, with TRBD1 matching 10 bases. CDR3 length: 17 amino acids. Germline trimming cut 4 bases from V and 7 bases from J; bases unmatched to any gene: 16. CDR1 and CDR2 (germline): SGHRS, YFSETQ. CDR3 sequence reads: CASSPGGTLTGGGGYTF. The CDR3, as DNA: TGCGCCAGCAGCCCTGGTGGCACCTTGACAGGGGGCGGTGGCTACACCTTC.

V gene TRBV5-1 combines with J gene TRBJ2-7; 7 bases map to TRBD1. V was clipped by 3 bases and J by 2 bases; unmatched bases: 11. The CDR3 length is 16 residues. Per germline, CDR1 SGHRS and CDR2 YFSETQ. Here the CDR3 reads CASSWARTGGPYEQYF. CDR3 nucleotides: TGCGCCAGCAGCTGGGCCCGGACAGGTGGGCCCTACGAGCAGTACTTC.

This clone has only a few counts. The chain has TRBV30 and TRBJ2-7; the D is unclear. The CDR3 length is 12 residues. CDR1 and CDR2 from the germline V gene are GTSNPN and SVGIG (reference sequence). The V end was cut by 1 base, the J end by 3 bases, with 7 bases between. The CDR3 protein is CAWSGGYYEQYF. DNA for the CDR3: TGTGCCTGGAGTGGCGGTTACTACGAGCAGTACTTC.

This clone was seen more than once but under ten times. The J gene is TRBJ2-7, the V gene TRBV30; D unresolved. The germline V gene encodes CDR1 GTSNPN and CDR2 SVGIG (reference sequence). Trimming cost V 1 base and J 5 bases, with 12 bases left between them. The CDR3 consists of 13 residues. CDR3 in DNA: TGTGCCTGGAGTGGAGGCGGCACTGACGAGCAGTACTTC. Translation: CAWSGGGTDEQYF. Together with reference TRBV30 and TRBJ2-7, the CDR3 gives the full variable domain: SQTIHQWPATLVQPVGSPLSLECTVEGTSNPNLYWYRQAAGRGLQLLFYSVGIGQISSEVPQNLSASRPQDRQFILSSKKLLLSDSGFYLCAWSGGGTDEQYFGPGTRLTVT.

This chain connects TRBV7-2 to TRBJ1-5; D unclear. Germline values: CDR1 SGHTA, CDR2 FQGNSA. Trimming left V 5 bases short and J 4 bases short, with 9 bases between. There are 13 residues in the CDR3. CDR3 region: CASSEEMNQPQHF. In DNA form, the CDR3 reads TGTGCCAGCAGCGAGGAGATGAATCAGCCCCAGCATTTT. Looking up the rest from reference TRBV7-2 and TRBJ1-5 gives the full variable domain: GAGVSQSPSNKVTEKGKDVELRCDPISGHTALYWYRQSLGQGLEFLIYFQGNSAPDKSGLPSDRFSAERTGGSVSTLTIQRTQQEDSAVYLCASSEEMNQPQHFGDGTRLSIL.

A few counts support this clone. The genes are TRBV5-6 and TRBJ2-4; 7 nucleotides align to TRBD2. J gave up 4 bases and V 1 base, and 5 bases lay outside the gene matches. Germline-derived CDR1 and CDR2 are SGHDT and YYEEEE. This CDR3 comprises 15 residues. This CDR3 is CASSLYAGVKNIQYF. The CDR3, as DNA: TGTGCCAGCAGCTTGTATGCGGGGGTGAAAAACATTCAGTACTTC.

The chain recombines TRBV7-2 with TRBJ2-5; no definite D call. Trimming removed 3 bases at V and 2 bases at J, with 7 bases between. The CDR3 length is 13 residues. Germline values: CDR1 SGHTA, CDR2 FQGNSA. CDR3 protein: CASSFELQETQYF. The CDR3 DNA reads TGTGCCAGCAGCTTTGAGTTGCAAGAGACCCAGTACTTC.

This clone appeared a few times. The rearrangement joins TRBV19 to TRBJ2-7; TRBD1 might be the D (5 bases). Trimming stripped 3 bases from V and 4 bases from J, with 10 bases between. There are 13 residues in the CDR3. Germline CDR1 is LNHDA and CDR2 is SQIVND (reference sequence). CDR3 DNA: TGTGCCAGTAGTATCCGCAGGGATTACGAGCAGTACTTC. The encoded protein is CASSIRRDYEQYF.

This clone was picked up a small number of times. The gene calls are TRBV19 and TRBJ2-7; 9 positions agree with TRBD1. Per germline, CDR1 LNHDA and CDR2 SQIVND (reference sequence). J was trimmed by 1 base and V by 4 bases; bases with no gene match: 8. This CDR3 spans 16 amino acids. The CDR3: CASSSLTGGASYEQYF. The CDR3 DNA follows: TGTGCCAGTAGTAGCCTAACAGGGGGCGCTTCCTACGAGCAGTACTTC.

This chain uses TRBV7-8 with TRBJ2-2; D not resolved. Trimming left V 1 base short and J 2 bases short, with 11 bases between. CDR1 is SGHVS, CDR2 FQNEAQ, per germline. The CDR3 is made up of 16 amino acids. The CDR3 DNA reads as TGTGCCAGCAGCTTAGGTCAGGTCCAAAACACCGGGGAGCTGTTTTTT. Amino acid sequence: CASSLGQVQNTGELFF.

The chain combines TRBV5-6 with TRBJ1-1, with D possibly TRBD1 on 6 matching bases. V lost 1 base and J 7 bases, leaving 11 bases between the germline ends. The CDR3 runs to 13 residues. Germline loops: CDR1 SGHDT, CDR2 YYEEEE. The CDR3: CASSLKQGLEAFF. CDR3 DNA sequence: TGTGCCAGCAGCTTGAAGCAGGGGCTTGAAGCTTTCTTT.

In this sample, this clone turned up a few times. V and J are TRBV7-9 and TRBJ1-3, with 8 bases matching TRBD1. Germline lookup yields CDR1 SEHNR and CDR2 FQNEAQ (reference sequence). The CDR3 has 15 amino acids. With 8 bases clipped from V and 1 base from J, the junction kept 7 bases outside the gene matches. CDR3 loop: CASFGDRGSGNTIYF. In DNA, the CDR3 is TGTGCCAGCTTCGGAGACAGGGGATCTGGAAACACCATATATTTT.

The sample holds a few counts of this clone. V gene TRBV5-1 combines with J gene TRBJ2-7; a weak D match, TRBD2 (6 bases). Per the germline V gene, CDR1 is SGHRS and CDR2 is YFSETQ. V gave up 4 bases and J gave up 3 bases, with 17 bases separating them. The CDR3 loop spans 15 amino acids. This chain's CDR3 is CASSNSPGGSYEQYF. The CDR3 nucleotides are TGCGCCAGCAGCAATAGCCCCGGGGGAAGCTACGAGCAGTACTTC.

The rearrangement links TRBV5-1 to TRBJ2-1, with a weak D call TRBD1 (5 bases). Germline V gives CDR1 SGHRS, CDR2 YFSETQ. The CDR3 sequence is 16 residues long. The V and J ends lost 2 bases and 1 base respectively, with 13 bases between them. The chain's CDR3 is CASSLGPDTSYNEQFF. For the CDR3, the DNA is TGCGCCAGCAGCTTAGGTCCGGACACGTCCTACAATGAGCAGTTCTTC.

The V gene is TRBV11-1, the J gene TRBJ1-1; no clear D gene. Trimming took off 4 bases at V and 1 base at J, with 7 bases between the two ends. Germline CDR1 and CDR2: SGHAT and FQDESV (reference sequence). The CDR3 contains 13 residues. In DNA form, the CDR3 reads TGTGCCAGCAGCTCCCAGGAGAACACTGAAGCTTTCTTT. Translation gives CASSSQENTEAFF.

The chain uses TRBV27 and TRBJ1-6, with a tentative D call TRBD1 (5 bases). Germline V CDR1 and CDR2: MNHEY, SMNVEV (reference sequence). This CDR3 has 12 residues. Trimming pared 6 bases from V and 10 bases from J, leaving 10 bases between. Here the CDR3 reads CASRGVGSPLHF. In nucleotides, the CDR3 is TGTGCCAGCAGAGGGGTAGGGTCACCCCTCCACTTT.